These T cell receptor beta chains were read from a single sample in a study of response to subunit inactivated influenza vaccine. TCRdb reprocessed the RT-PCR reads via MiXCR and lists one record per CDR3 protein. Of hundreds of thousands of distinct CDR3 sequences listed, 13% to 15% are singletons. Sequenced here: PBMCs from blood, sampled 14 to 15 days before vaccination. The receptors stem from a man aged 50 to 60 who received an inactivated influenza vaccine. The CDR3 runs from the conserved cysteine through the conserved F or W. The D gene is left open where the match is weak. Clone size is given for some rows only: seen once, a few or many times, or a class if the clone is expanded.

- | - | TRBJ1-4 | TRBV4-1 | CASSQHGPGGNEKLFF | TGCGCCAGCAGCCAGCACGGGCCGGGAGGGAATGAAAAACTGTTTTTT
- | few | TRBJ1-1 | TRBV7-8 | CASSLRTGMNTEAFF | TGTGCCAGCAGCTTACGGACGGGGATGAACACTGAAGCTTTCTTT
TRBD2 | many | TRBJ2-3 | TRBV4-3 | CASSQNSGRHTDTQYF | TGCGCCAGCAGCCAAAACAGCGGGAGGCACACAGATACGCAGTATTTT
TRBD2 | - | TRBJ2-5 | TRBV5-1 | CASSLSGAPGETQYF | TGCGCCAGCAGCTTGAGCGGGGCCCCGGGAGAGACCCAGTACTTC
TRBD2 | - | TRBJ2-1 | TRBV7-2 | CASSSPRDYLYNEQFF | TGTGCCAGCAGCTCCCCCCGGGACTATCTTTACAATGAGCAGTTCTTC
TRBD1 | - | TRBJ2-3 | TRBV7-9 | CASSLATGAFTDTQYF | TGTGCCAGCAGCTTAGCGACAGGGGCTTTCACAGATACGCAGTATTTT
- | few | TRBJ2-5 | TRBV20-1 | CSAQSGNQETQYF | TGCAGTGCCCAATCTGGGAACCAAGAGACCCAGTACTTC
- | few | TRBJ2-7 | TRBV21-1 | CASSKGTGASYEQYF | TGTGCCAGCAGCAAAGGGACAGGGGCTTCGTACGAGCAGTACTTC
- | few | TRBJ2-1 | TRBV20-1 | CSAREPSGSQYNEQFF | TGCAGTGCTAGAGAACCCAGCGGGTCCCAATACAATGAGCAGTTCTTC
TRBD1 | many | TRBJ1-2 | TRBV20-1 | CSARARDRVNYGYTF | TGCAGTGCTAGAGCCAGGGACAGGGTGAACTATGGCTACACCTTC
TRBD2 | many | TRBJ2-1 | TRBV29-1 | CSVEGIAGLDEQFF | TGCAGCGTTGAAGGGATAGCGGGACTGGATGAGCAGTTCTTC
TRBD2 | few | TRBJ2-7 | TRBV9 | CASSASGSSRGEQYF | TGTGCCAGCAGCGCCAGCGGGAGCTCTCGAGGCGAGCAGTACTTC
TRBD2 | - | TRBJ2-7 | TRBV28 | CASRGLAGPSSYEQYF | TGTGCCAGTAGGGGACTAGCGGGCCCGAGCTCCTACGAGCAGTACTTC
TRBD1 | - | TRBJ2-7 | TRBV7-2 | CASSRDRADHEQYF | TGTGCCAGCAGCCGTGACAGGGCTGACCACGAGCAGTACTTC
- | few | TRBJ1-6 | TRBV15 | CATSSGLNSPLHF | TGTGCCACCAGCTCAGGGCTAAATTCACCCCTCCACTTT
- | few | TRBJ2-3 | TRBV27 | CASRANRVTDTQYF | TGTGCCAGCAGAGCTAACAGGGTCACAGATACGCAGTATTTT
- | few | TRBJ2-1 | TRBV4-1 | CASSQDPGGLFF | TGCGCCAGCAGCCAAGATCCCGGGGGCTTGTTCTTC
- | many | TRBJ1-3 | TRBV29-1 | CSAQTETGNTIYF | TGCAGCGCCCAGACAGAAACTGGAAACACCATATATTTT
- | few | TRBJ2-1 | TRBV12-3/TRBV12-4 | CASSGGGAHNEQFF | TGTGCCAGCAGTGGTGGTGGAGCCCACAATGAGCAGTTCTTC
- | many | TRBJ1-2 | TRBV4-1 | CASGTRRHGYTF | TGCGCCAGCGGGACTCGGCGCCATGGCTACACCTTC
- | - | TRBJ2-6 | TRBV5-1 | CASSSGGTSGANVLTF | TGCGCCAGCAGCTCCGGGGGGACATCTGGGGCCAACGTCCTGACTTTC
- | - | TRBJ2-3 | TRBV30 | CAWTRTEIGTDTQYF | TGTGCCTGGACACGTACAGAGATCGGCACAGATACGCAGTATTTT
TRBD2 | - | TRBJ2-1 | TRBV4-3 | CASSQDGAGGINEQFF | TGCGCCAGCAGCCAAGATGGGGCGGGGGGAATCAATGAGCAGTTCTTC
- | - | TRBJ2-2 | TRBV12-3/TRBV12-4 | CASSFGRSNTGELFF | TGTGCCAGCAGTTTTGGCAGATCGAACACCGGGGAGCTGTTTTTT
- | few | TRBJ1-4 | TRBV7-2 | CASSRTGFNEKLFF | TGTGCCAGCAGCAGAACAGGGTTTAATGAAAAACTGTTTTTT
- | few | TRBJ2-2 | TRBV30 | CAWEGGTGELFF | TGTGCCTGGGAAGGCGGTACCGGGGAGCTGTTTTTT
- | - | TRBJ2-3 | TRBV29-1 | CSVAWEDTQYF | TGCAGCGTCGCCTGGGAAGATACGCAGTATTTT
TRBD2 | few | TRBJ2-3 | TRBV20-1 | CSARAGLAHASTDTQYF | TGCAGTGCTAGAGCGGGACTAGCGCATGCTAGCACAGATACGCAGTATTTT
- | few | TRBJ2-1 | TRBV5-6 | CASRWGDEQFF | TGTGCCAGCAGGTGGGGGGATGAGCAGTTCTTC
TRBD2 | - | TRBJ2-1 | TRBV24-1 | CATSDSVSGRLGEQFF | TGTGCCACCAGTGATTCGGTTAGCGGGCGACTCGGTGAGCAGTTCTTC
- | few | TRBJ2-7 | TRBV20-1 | CSARPTGHDEQYF | TGCAGTGCTAGGCCGACAGGTCACGACGAGCAGTACTTC
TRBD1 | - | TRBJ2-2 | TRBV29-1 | CSVPGQGTGELFF | TGCAGCGTTCCCGGACAGGGTACCGGGGAGCTGTTTTTT
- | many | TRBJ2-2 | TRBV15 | CATSGRANTGELFF | TGTGCCACCAGCGGCAGAGCGAACACCGGGGAGCTGTTTTTT
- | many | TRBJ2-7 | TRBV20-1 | CSARDLVRTYEQYF | TGCAGTGCTAGAGATCTAGTGAGAACCTACGAGCAGTACTTC
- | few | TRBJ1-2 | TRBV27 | CASSLSGGTDYGSYTF | TGTGCCAGCAGTTTATCAGGAGGGACCGACTATGGAAGCTACACCTTC
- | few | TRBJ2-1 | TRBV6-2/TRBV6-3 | CASTPRGPSYNEQFF | TGTGCCAGCACCCCTCGGGGACCCTCCTACAATGAGCAGTTCTTC
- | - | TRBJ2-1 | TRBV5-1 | CASSLQDYRYNEQFF | TGCGCCAGCAGCTTACAGGACTACCGCTACAATGAGCAGTTCTTC
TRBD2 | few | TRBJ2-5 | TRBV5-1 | CASGTSGRPQETQYF | TGCGCCAGCGGGACTAGCGGGAGACCCCAAGAGACCCAGTACTTC
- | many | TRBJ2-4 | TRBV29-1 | CSVEGRGVGDIQYF | TGCAGCGTTGAAGGTCGGGGCGTGGGGGACATTCAGTACTTC
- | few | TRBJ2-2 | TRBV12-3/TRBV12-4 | CASSLVRRRAGELFF | TGTGCCAGCAGTTTGGTTCGGCGGAGGGCCGGGGAGCTGTTTTTT
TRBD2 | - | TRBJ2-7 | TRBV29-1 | CSGLAGHSYEQYF | TGCAGCGGTCTAGCGGGCCACTCCTACGAGCAGTACTTC
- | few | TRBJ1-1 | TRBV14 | CASSQWGAYEAFF | TGTGCCAGCAGCCAATGGGGGGCTTATGAAGCTTTCTTT
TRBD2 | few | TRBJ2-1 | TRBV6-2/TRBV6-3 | CASSSSTGTRSHNEQFF | TGTGCCAGCAGTTCCAGTACCGGGACTAGATCTCATAATGAGCAGTTCTTC
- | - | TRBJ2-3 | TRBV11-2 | CASSPTAFKAGKGTDTQYF | TGTGCCAGCAGTCCCACCGCTTTTAAAGCGGGTAAAGGTACAGATACGCAGTATTTT
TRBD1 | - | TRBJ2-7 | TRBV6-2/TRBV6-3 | CASSAPGTAVYEQYF | TGTGCCAGCAGCGCCCCCGGGACAGCCGTTTACGAGCAGTACTTC
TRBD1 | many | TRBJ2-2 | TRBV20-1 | CSASRQGRSIGELFF | TGCAGTGCTAGCCGACAGGGGCGGAGTATCGGGGAGCTGTTTTTT
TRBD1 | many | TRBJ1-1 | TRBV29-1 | CSVIPGTGLNTEAFF | TGCAGCGTAATTCCCGGGACAGGTTTGAACACTGAAGCTTTCTTT
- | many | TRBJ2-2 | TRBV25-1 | CASSEYPLGPGELFF | TGTGCCAGCAGTGAATATCCCTTAGGTCCGGGGGAGCTGTTTTTT
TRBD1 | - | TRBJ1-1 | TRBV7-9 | CASSLIPGQGNTEAFF | TGTGCCAGCAGCTTAATACCGGGACAGGGGAACACTGAAGCTTTCTTT
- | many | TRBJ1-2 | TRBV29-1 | CSVEDRAAYGYTF | TGCAGCGTTGAAGATCGGGCTGCCTATGGCTACACCTTC
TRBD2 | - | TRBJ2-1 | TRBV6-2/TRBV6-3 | CASSYQRETFSYNEQFF | TGTGCCAGCAGTTACCAGCGGGAGACTTTCTCCTACAATGAGCAGTTCTTC
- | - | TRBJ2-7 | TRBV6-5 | CASSYSPGSYEQYF | TGTGCCAGCAGTTATTCACCTGGCTCCTACGAGCAGTACTTC
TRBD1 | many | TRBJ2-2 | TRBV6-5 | CASSSLNRGNTGELFF | TGTGCCAGCAGTTCCCTTAACAGGGGGAACACCGGGGAGCTGTTTTTT
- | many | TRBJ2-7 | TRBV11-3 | CASSAGQNYEQYF | TGTGCCAGCAGCGCCGGACAGAACTACGAGCAGTACTTC
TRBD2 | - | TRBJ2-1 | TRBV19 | CASSIDPSGNEQFF | TGTGCCAGTAGTATAGATCCTAGCGGGAATGAGCAGTTCTTC
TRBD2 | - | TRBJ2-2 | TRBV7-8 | CASSLAASGGEGELFF | TGTGCCAGCAGCTTAGCGGCGAGCGGGGGTGAGGGGGAGCTGTTTTTT
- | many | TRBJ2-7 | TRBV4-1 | CASSQDLATTEQYF | TGCGCCAGCAGCCAAGATCTCGCCACCACCGAGCAGTACTTC
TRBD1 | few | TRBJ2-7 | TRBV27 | CASSRGPVLNEQYF | TGTGCCAGCAGTAGGGGGCCGGTCCTTAACGAGCAGTACTTC